Listed below are T cell receptor beta chains from one sample, sequenced in a study of blood T cell repertoires in COVID-19. Measured with immunoSEQ multiplex PCR; TCRdb has only the in-frame clones, and not every one. Of 70,000 or so clones in the sample, 75% to 90% were seen once. The sample consisted of peripheral blood. These receptor sequences come from a man in his fifties or sixties with COVID-19, enrolled during active disease. The CDR3 runs from the conserved cysteine through the conserved F or W. Each record gives: clone size, V gene, J gene, CDR3 length, D gene, CDR3 protein, CDR3 DNA. D genes are given only for firm matches. Clone size is not always given. Where it is, it says once, few, many or a class for expanded clones.

-	TRBV18	TRBJ1-2	15	-	CASSPLDSPNYGYTF	TGTGCCAGCTCACCACTGGACAGTCCTAACTATGGCTACACCTTC
-	TRBV10-3	TRBJ2-2	13	TRBD1	CAIRTGGSGELFF	TGTGCCATCAGGACAGGGGGCAGCGGGGAGCTGTTTTTT
few	TRBV28	TRBJ2-2	17	TRBD2	CASRPPGLAGVGGELFF	TGTGCCAGCAGGCCACCGGGACTAGCGGGAGTCGGCGGGGAGCTGTTTTTT
-	TRBV7-9	TRBJ2-3	15	-	CASSLLRGGSDTQYF	TGTGCCAGCAGCTTATTGAGGGGGGGATCAGATACGCAGTATTTT
-	TRBV19	TRBJ2-7	13	-	CASSAGRAYEQYF	TGTGCCAGTAGTGCGGGTAGGGCCTACGAGCAGTACTTC
-	TRBV7-9	TRBJ2-1	15	TRBD2	CASSLIAGGYNEQFF	TGTGCCAGCAGCTTAATAGCGGGAGGGTACAATGAGCAGTTCTTC
once	TRBV6-5	TRBJ2-5	15	TRBD2	CASKMTSGIQETQYF	TGTGCCAGCAAGATGACTAGCGGTATTCAAGAGACCCAGTACTTC
-	TRBV13	TRBJ2-5	15	TRBD2	CASSRLAGLQETQYF	TGTGCCAGCAGCCGGTTAGCGGGCTTACAAGAGACCCAGTACTTC
-	TRBV3-1/TRBV3-2	TRBJ2-7	14	-	CASSQDHGGREQYF	TGTGCCAGCAGCCAAGATCATGGAGGGCGGGAGCAGTACTTC
-	TRBV7-9	TRBJ2-1	14	-	CASSLRVENNEQFF	TGTGCCAGCAGCTTACGAGTCGAGAACAATGAGCAGTTCTTC
-	TRBV10-2	TRBJ1-6	15	TRBD1	CASSETGALNSPLHF	TGCGCCAGCAGTGAGACAGGGGCACTAAATTCACCCCTCCACTTT
-	TRBV5-1	TRBJ2-2	15	TRBD1	CASSQEPGQTGELFF	TGCGCCAGCAGCCAGGAACCGGGACAGACCGGGGAGCTGTTTTTT
-	TRBV7-2	TRBJ2-2	15	TRBD2	CASITGLEFRGELFF	TGTGCCAGCATCACGGGACTAGAGTTTCGGGGGGAGCTGTTTTTT
-	TRBV19	TRBJ2-2	16	-	CASSIDRDGGTGELFF	TGTGCCAGTAGTATAGACCGGGACGGGGGCACCGGGGAGCTGTTTTTT
-	TRBV5-1	TRBJ2-7	14	TRBD2	CASSPTPGGAEQYF	TGCGCCAGCAGCCCGACCCCGGGAGGTGCCGAGCAGTACTTC
-	TRBV5-8	TRBJ2-5	16	-	CASSLGGAWGQETQYF	TGTGCCAGCAGCCTAGGAGGGGCCTGGGGACAAGAGACCCAGTACTTC
-	TRBV9	TRBJ2-1	19	TRBD2	CASSVASGSGRALYNEQFF	TGTGCCAGCAGCGTAGCGTCGGGTAGCGGGAGGGCCTTATACAATGAGCAGTTCTTC
-	TRBV29-1	TRBJ2-2	15	TRBD1	CSVSSGTVNTGELFF	TGCAGCGTTTCCTCCGGGACAGTAAACACCGGGGAGCTGTTTTTT
-	TRBV6-5	TRBJ1-6	14	-	CASREARDNSPLHF	TGTGCCAGCAGGGAGGCAAGGGATAATTCACCCCTCCACTTT
-	TRBV27	TRBJ1-6	15	TRBD1	CASSLSQGASSPLHF	TGTGCCAGCAGTTTATCTCAGGGGGCTAGTTCACCCCTCCACTTT
-	TRBV19	TRBJ2-5	14	-	CASSIRQGKETQYF	TGTGCCAGTAGTATTCGGCAGGGGAAAGAGACCCAGTACTTC
-	TRBV28	TRBJ2-7	17	TRBD2	CASSPIAGGGWDYEQYF	TGTGCCAGCAGTCCCATAGCGGGAGGGGGCTGGGACTACGAGCAGTACTTC
-	TRBV9	TRBJ2-7	17	TRBD2	CASSLSGTSGSSYEQYF	TGTGCCAGCAGCTTATCCGGGACTAGCGGGTCTTCCTACGAGCAGTACTTC
medium-sized	TRBV19	TRBJ2-1	16	TRBD2	CASIGISGMSGVEQFF	TGTGCCAGTATAGGCATTAGCGGGATGTCTGGCGTTGAGCAGTTCTTC
-	TRBV6-5	TRBJ2-3	15	-	CASGRRVDYTDTQYF	TGTGCCAGCGGGAGGCGGGTGGATTACACAGATACGCAGTATTTT
-	TRBV4-2	TRBJ2-3	15	TRBD2	CASSQEGRGTDTQYF	TGTGCCAGCAGCCAAGAGGGGAGGGGCACAGATACGCAGTATTTT
-	TRBV5-8	TRBJ2-2	17	TRBD2	CASSRGTSGGNTGELFF	TGTGCCAGCAGCCGGGGGACTAGCGGAGGCAACACCGGGGAGCTGTTTTTT
-	TRBV5-6	TRBJ1-2	17	TRBD1	CASSLKSEDREIHGYTF	TGTGCCAGCAGCTTGAAGTCGGAAGACAGGGAAATTCATGGCTACACCTTC
-	TRBV7-8	TRBJ2-3	11	-	CASSPFDTQYF	TGTGCCAGCAGCCCCTTTGATACGCAGTATTTT